The 20 T cell receptor beta chains below come from one sample, sequenced in a study of blood T cell repertoires in COVID-19. The method was immunoSEQ multiplex PCR; TCRdb's version includes in-frame clones alone and lacks a portion of them. Of some 500,000 clones detected, over 75% appear once; the ten largest clones hold approximately 1.8%. The sequencing input was PBMCs or T cells enriched from blood (not recorded which). The receptor set was obtained from a woman in her thirties or forties who had recovered from COVID-19.

V is TRBV5-6 and J is TRBJ1-3, with D possibly being TRBD1 (5 bases). Trimming pared 0 bases from V and 5 bases from J, leaving 15 bases between. CDR1 is SGHDT and CDR2 is YYEEEE in the germline V gene. The CDR3 totals 16 residues. CDR3 sequence: CASSLVGSRGRNTIYF. In DNA form, the CDR3 reads TGTGCCAGCAGCTTGGTCGGCAGTCGGGGGAGAAACACCATATATTTT.

This chain joins TRBV5-1 and TRBJ2-2, with D tentatively TRBD1 (6 bases). The V end lost 0 bases, the J end lost 4 bases, and 10 bases lay between the germline ends. Germline CDR1 is SGHRS and CDR2 is YFSETQ. CDR3 length: 15 amino acids. Here the CDR3 reads CASSLERRGTGELFF. The CDR3 DNA is TGCGCCAGCAGCTTGGAGCGCAGGGGCACCGGGGAGCTGTTTTTT.

V is TRBV9 and J is TRBJ2-5, with 7 bases fitting TRBD2. The CDR3 sequence is 16 residues long. With V trimmed by 0 bases and J by 1 base, 6 bases remained unmatched. The germline CDR1 and CDR2 sequences are SGDLS and YYNGEE. CDR3 DNA: TGTGCCAGCAGCGTAGGGGGTGGGAGGGCCCAAGAGACCCAGTACTTC. Its translation is CASSVGGGRAQETQYF.

V gene TRBV6-5 combines with J gene TRBJ1-5; 7 bases match TRBD1. The germline V gene has CDR1 MNHEY and CDR2 SVGAGI. CDR3 size: 14 residues. Unmatched junction bases numbered 17, after V lost 10 bases and J lost 11 bases. The CDR3 sequence: CAIKPGQTVEAQHF. DNA of the CDR3: TGTGCCATCAAACCGGGACAGACGGTAGAAGCCCAGCATTTT.

The chain recombines TRBV2 with TRBJ1-4; D is uncertain. Germline CDR1 SNHLY, CDR2 FYNNEI. The V end was cut by 7 bases, the J end by 5 bases, with 20 bases between. The CDR3 totals 16 residues. CDR3 in DNA: TGTGCCAGCACAAAATGGAGTTGGCAGTTAAATGAAAAACTGTTTTTT. It translates to CASTKWSWQLNEKLFF. The full variable domain, its missing parts supplied by reference TRBV2 and TRBJ1-4, is EPEVTQTPSHQVTQMGQEVILRCVPISNHLYFYWYRQILGQKVEFLVSFYNNEISEKSEIFDDQFSVERPDGSNFTLKIRSTKLEDSAMYFCASTKWSWQLNEKLFFGSGTQLSVL.

This clone was recorded once. This chain connects TRBV10-2 to TRBJ1-1; 8 nucleotides line up with TRBD1. The germline V gene has CDR1 WSHSY and CDR2 SAAADI. J lost 2 bases, V lost 6 bases, and 5 bases had no gene match. The CDR3 covers 14 residues. The CDR3 loop is CASSMTGANTEAFF. The CDR3 DNA sequence: TGCGCCAGCAGCATGACAGGGGCCAACACTGAAGCTTTCTTT.

This chain uses TRBV7-9 with TRBJ2-7; D is possibly TRBD2 (6 bases). V lost 3 bases and J lost 3, with 12 bases in between. The germline V gene has CDR1 SEHNR and CDR2 FQNEAQ (reference sequence). This CDR3 spans 14 amino acids. The CDR3, as DNA: TGTGCCAGCAGCTTCGCGGGACGGTTCTACGAGCAGTACTTC. Translated: CASSFAGRFYEQYF.

The chain is built from TRBV25-1 and TRBJ1-2; 7 nucleotides line up with TRBD1. Germline CDR1 is MGHDK and CDR2 is SYGVNS. The length of the CDR3 is 14 residues. Unmatched junction bases numbered 12, after V lost 6 bases and J lost 8 bases. CDR3 loop: CASRPMTGPLGYTF. The DNA of the CDR3 is TGTGCCAGCAGACCTATGACAGGGCCACTCGGCTACACCTTC.

V is TRBV5-1 and J is TRBJ2-2; possibly TRBD1 for D (5 bases). The CDR3 has 16 amino acids. The V end lost 4 bases, the J end lost 7 bases, and 20 bases lay between the germline ends. Looked up from germline, CDR1 is SGHRS and CDR2 is YFSETQ. The CDR3: CASSPSAGFLGGELFF. The DNA of the CDR3 is TGCGCCAGCAGCCCCTCCGCAGGGTTTCTAGGCGGGGAGCTGTTTTTT.

This clone has more than one count but fewer than ten. In DNA, the CDR3 is TGCGCCAGCAGCTCCCAACTAATTAGCGGGAACCCTTACAATGAGCAGTTCTTC. Translated: CASSSQLISGNPYNEQFF. The genes are TRBV5-1 and TRBJ2-1; 8 bases are shared with TRBD2. The germline CDR1 and CDR2 sequences are SGHRS and YFSETQ. CDR3 length equals 18 residues. V dropped 3 bases and J dropped 4; count of bases not matched to a gene: 15.

V gene TRBV4-3 combines with J gene TRBJ2-3; TRBD2 might be the D (5 bases). The CDR3 has 15 residues. CDR1 is LGHNA and CDR2 is YSLEER in the germline V gene. The ends were cut back, 0 bases at V and 4 bases at J, with 11 bases in the middle. As DNA, the CDR3 is TGCGCCAGCAGCCAAGATTGGCTAGCATCAGATACGCAGTATTTT. It is translated as CASSQDWLASDTQYF.

The chain is built from TRBV19 and TRBJ1-1; a possible D gene is TRBD1 (5 bases). V gave up 7 bases and J gave up 3 bases, with 15 bases separating them. This CDR3 spans 14 amino acids. Germline CDR1 and CDR2: LNHDA and SQIVND (reference sequence). The CDR3: CASIAGRGDTEAFF. In nucleotides, the CDR3 is TGTGCCAGTATTGCGGGAAGAGGGGACACTGAAGCTTTCTTT.

This clone has only one observation. This rearrangement joins TRBV2 to TRBJ2-7; D not certain. V was trimmed by 7 bases and J by 6 bases, leaving 13 bases between them. The CDR3 extends over 12 amino acids. CDR1 and CDR2 from the germline V gene are SNHLY and FYNNEI. This CDR3 is CASTWPSPEQYF. CDR3 DNA sequence: TGTGCCAGCACCTGGCCGTCCCCCGAGCAGTACTTC.

This chain links TRBV2 with TRBJ1-5; 9 bases line up with TRBD1. Germline V lookup: CDR1 SNHLY, CDR2 FYNNEI. This CDR3 is built from 15 residues. The J segment lost 0 bases and the V segment lost 6 bases, leaving 3 bases of the junction unmatched. DNA of the CDR3: TGTGCCAGCAGGGGGACAGGGAATAGCAATCAGCCCCAGCATTTT. Protein product: CASRGTGNSNQPQHF.

V gene TRBV7-2 combines with J gene TRBJ2-7, with 8 bases aligning to TRBD2. The CDR3 is made up of 14 amino acids. CDR1 SGHTA and CDR2 FQGNSA come from the germline V gene. V shed 5 bases and J 1 base; nucleotides not matched to a gene: 4. The CDR3 DNA reads TGTGCCAGCAGCCACACTAGCGGTTCCTACGAGCAGTACTTC. Protein: CASSHTSGSYEQYF.

This clone has just one count. This chain joins TRBV28 and TRBJ1-2, with a weak D call TRBD1 (6 bases). V gave up 4 bases and J gave up 0 bases, with 12 bases separating them. The CDR3 covers 15 residues. Per the germline V gene, CDR1 is MDHEN and CDR2 is SYDVKM. Written as DNA, the CDR3 is TGTGCCAGCAGTTGGGCGGGGGGCACTAACTATGGCTACACCTTC. Translation gives CASSWAGGTNYGYTF.

This rearrangement joins TRBV6-6 to TRBJ1-2; D may be TRBD1 (5 bases). With 0 bases removed from V and 8 bases from J, the gap between germline ends came to 13 bases. Germline assignment: CDR1 MNHNY and CDR2 SVGAGI (reference sequence). The CDR3 spans 14 residues. The CDR3 coding sequence is TGTGCCAGCAGTTACTCGAACCAGGGAGGAGGCTACACCTTC. Amino acid sequence: CASSYSNQGGGYTF.

This chain connects TRBV11-2 to TRBJ2-7; 7 bases agree with TRBD2. CDR3 size: 15 residues. The germline V gene encodes CDR1 SGHAT and CDR2 FQNNGV. Trimming took 1 base from V and 6 from J; bases not matched to a gene: 9. Written as DNA, the CDR3 is TGTGCCAGCAGCTTAGGAGGCGGGAGTTTCGGCGAGCAGTACTTC. This gives the protein CASSLGGGSFGEQYF.

J is TRBJ1-3 and V is TRBV4-3; 9 bases match TRBD1. Trimming removed 4 bases from V and 4 bases from J; junction bases left unmatched: 2. Germline CDR1 is LGHNA and CDR2 is YSLEER. This CDR3 has 14 residues. CDR3 DNA: TGCGCCAGCAGCCTAGGGACAGGGGGAAACACCATATATTTT. It encodes CASSLGTGGNTIYF.

The chain employs TRBV25-1 and TRBJ1-6, with 12 nucleotides matching TRBD1. V shed 9 bases, J shed 9 bases, and the junction held 9 bases outside the gene matches. This CDR3 has 15 residues. Per the germline V gene, CDR1 is MGHDK and CDR2 is SYGVNS. Written as DNA, the CDR3 is TGTGCCAGTCAACCCCGGGACAGGGGGCCTTCACCCCTCCACTTT. Translating it yields CASQPRDRGPSPLHF.